The 30 T cell receptor beta chains below were found in one sample sequenced in a study of siplizumab effects on memory and regulatory T cells. The assay was immunoSEQ multiplex PCR, and TCRdb's table has in-frame clones only and misses some. The sample consists of about 110,000 clones, about 90% of them appearing once. Sequencing was performed on Tregs sorted from blood. These TCRs come from a human donor in good health.

J is TRBJ2-5 and V is TRBV5-1; D call uncertain. Germline assignment: CDR1 SGHRS and CDR2 YFSETQ. The V gene lost 2 bases and the J gene lost 5 bases, with 4 bases spanning the gap. The CDR3 contains 11 residues. CDR3 amino acids: CASSFFETQYF. The CDR3 DNA sequence: TGCGCCAGCAGCTTTTTTGAGACCCAGTACTTC.

V gene TRBV29-1 combines with J gene TRBJ2-7; possible D gene TRBD1, 5 bases. The germline V and J ends were trimmed by 5 bases and 4 bases, with 9 bases remaining between them. Germline V gene data show CDR1 as SQVTM and CDR2 as ANQGSEA. The CDR3 is 11 amino acids. The CDR3 bases are TGCAGCGTTCTACAGGCGTACGAGCAGTACTTC. Translated, it gives CSVLQAYEQYF.

This sequence joins TRBV9 and TRBJ2-5; 7 bases fit TRBD2. CDR1 and CDR2 (germline): SGDLS, YYNGEE. The J segment lost 1 base and the V segment lost 0 bases, leaving 3 bases of the junction unmatched. This CDR3 is built from 15 residues. The CDR3 region is CASSVGGRVQETQYF. In DNA, the CDR3 is TGTGCCAGCAGCGTAGGTGGGAGGGTCCAAGAGACCCAGTACTTC.

The chain uses TRBV10-3 and TRBJ2-5; 7 nucleotides align to TRBD1. The CDR3 runs to 13 residues. CDR1 is ENHRY and CDR2 is SYGVKD in the germline V gene. V dropped 6 bases and J dropped 4; count of bases not matched to a gene: 5. The CDR3 DNA reads as TGTGCCATCAGAACACCAGGGGGAGAGACCCAGTACTTC. Encoded protein: CAIRTPGGETQYF.

This clone occurred once. V gene TRBV19 combines with J gene TRBJ1-2, with a weak D call TRBD1 (5 bases). The CDR3 has 15 amino acids. V lost 3 bases, J lost 2 bases, and 13 bases lay in between. Germline V gene lookup returns CDR1 LNHDA and CDR2 SQIVND (reference sequence). CDR3 protein: CASSMDTLTNYGYTF. The DNA of the CDR3 is TGTGCCAGTAGTATGGACACTCTTACAAACTATGGCTACACCTTC. Looking up the rest from reference TRBV19 and TRBJ1-2 gives the full variable domain: DGGITQSPKYLFRKEGQNVTLSCEQNLNHDAMYWYRQDPGQGLRLIYYSQIVNDFQKGDIAEGYSVSREKKESFPLTVTSAQKNPTAFYLCASSMDTLTNYGYTFGSGTRLTVV.

The chain carries TRBV10-3 and TRBJ1-1; 7 positions match TRBD1. J gave up 1 base and V 4 bases, and 3 bases lay outside the gene matches. This CDR3 has 14 amino acids. CDR1 and CDR2 (germline): ENHRY, SYGVKD. The CDR3 coding sequence is TGTGCCATCAGTGGGAGACAGGGGAACACTGAAGCTTTCTTT. This translates into CAISGRQGNTEAFF.

The gene calls are TRBV6-1 and TRBJ2-7; D not certain. The germline CDR1 and CDR2 sequences are MNHNS and SASEGT. This CDR3 contains 15 residues. V was trimmed by 0 bases and J by 3 bases, leaving 12 bases between them. CDR3 sequence (DNA): TGTGCCAGCAGTGAAGCGCGCCTAAACAACTACGAGCAGTACTTC. Its protein is CASSEARLNNYEQYF.

V usage is TRBV11-2 and J usage is TRBJ2-7; 7 nucleotides align to TRBD1. CDR1 and CDR2 (germline): SGHAT, FQNNGV. V shed 5 bases and J 3 bases; nucleotides not matched to a gene: 10. The CDR3 has 15 residues. The CDR3 nucleotides read TGTGCCAGCAGCGCCCCGACAGGGATTCTCTACGAGCAGTACTTC. This encodes CASSAPTGILYEQYF.

The chain is built from TRBV7-9 and TRBJ2-2; 8 positions match TRBD2. V dropped 2 bases and J dropped 3; count of bases not matched to a gene: 2. This CDR3 region has 15 residues. CDR1 is SEHNR, CDR2 FQNEAQ, per germline (reference sequence). The chain's CDR3 is CASSLTSGYTGELFF. In nucleotides, the CDR3 is TGTGCCAGCAGCTTAACTAGCGGCTACACCGGGGAGCTGTTTTTT. Full variable domain (outside the CDR3, taken from reference TRBV7-9 and TRBJ2-2): DTGVSQNPRHKITKRGQNVTFRCDPISEHNRLYWYRQTLGQGPEFLTYFQNEAQLEKSRLLSDRFSAERPKGSFSTLEIQRTEQGDSAMYLCASSLTSGYTGELFFGEGSRLTVL.

The gene calls are TRBV4-2 and TRBJ2-2, with 10 positions matching TRBD2. Trimming at V came to 4 bases and at J to 0 bases, leaving 11 bases not matched to a gene. This CDR3 is 19 amino acids long. Germline V CDR1 and CDR2: LGHNA, YNFKEQ. As DNA, the CDR3 is TGTGCCAGCAGCCTATCACGGACTAGCGGCCTTGCGAACACCGGGGAGCTGTTTTTT. Translated, it gives CASSLSRTSGLANTGELFF.

This clone has only one observation. The chain links TRBV30 to TRBJ2-7; D remains unclear. Trimming removed 5 bases from V and 4 bases from J, with 9 bases in between. From germline, CDR1 is GTSNPN and CDR2 SVGIG (reference sequence). The CDR3 loop spans 11 amino acids. CDR3 nucleotides: TGTGCCTGGGCGGACCAATACGAGCAGTACTTC. Residues: CAWADQYEQYF.

The chain joins TRBV19 to TRBJ2-2, with 11 nucleotides matching TRBD1. The V gene end was trimmed by 5 bases and the J gene end by 5 bases; junction bases not matched to a gene: 7. Germline lookup yields CDR1 LNHDA and CDR2 SQIVND (reference sequence). The CDR3 runs 16 residues. CDR3 DNA sequence: TGTGCCAGTAGTCGTACCGGGACAGGGGGGACCGGGGAGCTGTTTTTT. It translates to CASSRTGTGGTGELFF.

This clone has only a few counts. J is TRBJ2-1 and V is TRBV30; D might be TRBD2 (6 bases). The V end was cut by 4 bases, the J end by 4 bases, with 14 bases between. The germline V gene encodes CDR1 GTSNPN and CDR2 SVGIG (reference sequence). The CDR3 is 14 amino acids. The CDR3: CAWKAGSRYNEQFF. DNA of the CDR3: TGTGCCTGGAAGGCGGGATCTAGATACAATGAGCAGTTCTTC.

This chain joins TRBV27 and TRBJ2-5; 8 bases fit TRBD1. Germline assignment: CDR1 MNHEY and CDR2 SMNVEV (reference sequence). Trimming removed 5 bases from V and 5 bases from J; junction bases left unmatched: 10. The CDR3 is 15 amino acids. The CDR3, as DNA: TGTGCCAGCAGTGTAGACAGGGGTGTGACGGAGACCCAGTACTTC. Residues: CASSVDRGVTETQYF.

The V call is TRBV19, the J call TRBJ2-7, with 8 bases aligning to TRBD1. The trim removed 3 bases at V and 1 base at J, leaving 5 bases unmatched. The CDR3 contains 15 residues. Germline CDR1 and CDR2: LNHDA and SQIVND (reference sequence). CDR3 DNA: TGTGCCAGTAGTATGACAGGGGCCTTTTCCTACGAGCAGTACTTC. This gives the protein CASSMTGAFSYEQYF. The full variable domain, its missing parts supplied by reference TRBV19 and TRBJ2-7, is DGGITQSPKYLFRKEGQNVTLSCEQNLNHDAMYWYRQDPGQGLRLIYYSQIVNDFQKGDIAEGYSVSREKKESFPLTVTSAQKNPTAFYLCASSMTGAFSYEQYFGPGTRLTVT.

This sequence joins TRBV10-3 and TRBJ1-5; D possibly corresponds to TRBD1 (5 bases). The CDR3 is 17 amino acids. CDR1 is ENHRY, CDR2 SYGVKD, per germline. Trimming left V 2 bases short and J 5 bases short, with 19 bases between. CDR3 residues: CAISETLGGITDQPQHF. CDR3 DNA: TGTGCCATCAGTGAGACTTTGGGGGGAATCACTGATCAGCCCCAGCATTTT.

The chain combines TRBV11-1 with TRBJ2-2; 8 nucleotides agree with TRBD2. V gave up 5 bases and J gave up 9 bases; unmatched junction bases: 2. The CDR3 consists of 12 residues. Per the germline V gene, CDR1 is SGHAT and CDR2 is FQDESV (reference sequence). The DNA for the CDR3 is TGTGCCAGCAGCCCTAGCGGGTGGGAGCTGTTTTTT. Its protein product is CASSPSGWELFF. Variable domain in full (rest from reference TRBV11-1 and TRBJ2-2): EAEVAQSPRYKITEKSQAVAFWCDPISGHATLYWYRQILGQGPELLVQFQDESVVDDSQLPKDRFSAERLKGVDSTLKIQPAELGDSAMYLCASSPSGWELFFGEGSRLTVL.

The chain couples TRBV6-6 to TRBJ1-1; possibly TRBD1 for D (5 bases). Germline loops: CDR1 MNHNY, CDR2 SVGAGI (reference sequence). The CDR3 covers 13 residues. Between the trimmed V and J ends, which lost 4 bases and 10 bases, there was a span of 16 bases. In DNA form, the CDR3 reads TGTGCCAGCAGTTTACCGGGGCTTAGCGGAGCTTTCTTT. Amino acid sequence: CASSLPGLSGAFF.

This clone was seen only a few times. The chain employs TRBV20-1 and TRBJ1-1; tentatively, D is TRBD1 (5 bases). The CDR3 totals 10 residues. The V gene lost 7 bases and the J gene lost 3 bases, with 6 bases spanning the gap. The germline V gene encodes CDR1 DFQATT and CDR2 SNEGSKA (reference sequence). CDR3 in amino acids: CSGGDTEAFF. CDR3 bases: TGCAGTGGGGGGGACACTGAAGCTTTCTTT.

The J gene is TRBJ2-5, the V gene TRBV7-2; 9 nucleotides align to TRBD2. V dropped 5 bases and J dropped 1; count of bases not matched to a gene: 8. The CDR3 runs to 16 residues. CDR1 and CDR2 (germline): SGHTA, FQGNSA. The CDR3 spells CASSNPARGGQETQYF. Here the CDR3 DNA reads TGTGCCAGCAGCAATCCAGCGCGGGGGGGCCAAGAGACCCAGTACTTC.

The rearrangement links TRBV7-9 to TRBJ1-4; D might be TRBD1 (6 bases). Germline V CDR1 and CDR2: SEHNR, FQNEAQ (reference sequence). The CDR3 extends over 15 amino acids. V was shortened by 5 bases and J by 3 bases, with 13 bases between the two germline ends. CDR3 in DNA: TGTGCCAGCAGCCCTGCCAGGGGCTCTAATGAAAAACTGTTTTTT. Amino acids: CASSPARGSNEKLFF.

V usage is TRBV19 and J usage is TRBJ2-3; no clear D. From germline, CDR1 is LNHDA and CDR2 SQIVND (reference sequence). The CDR3 sequence is 14 residues long. Trimming removed 5 bases at V and 0 bases at J, with 9 bases between. The chain's CDR3 is CASSSWQSTDTQYF. As DNA, the CDR3 is TGTGCCAGTAGTTCTTGGCAGAGCACAGATACGCAGTATTTT.

The chain uses TRBV2 and TRBJ2-1; 11 bases agree with TRBD2. Trimming cost V 6 bases and J 2 bases; bases outside gene matches: 3. Germline-derived CDR1 and CDR2 are SNHLY and FYNNEI. The CDR3 totals 15 residues. CDR3 loop: CASRGTSGPYNEQFF. As DNA, the CDR3 is TGTGCCAGCAGAGGGACTAGCGGACCCTACAATGAGCAGTTCTTC.

The genes are TRBV27 and TRBJ2-6; possibly TRBD1 for D (6 bases). The CDR3 length is 15 residues. Per germline, CDR1 MNHEY and CDR2 SMNVEV (reference sequence). The V end was cut by 3 bases, the J end by 2 bases, with 8 bases between. This CDR3 reads CASSFGTTGANVLTF. The CDR3 nucleotides read TGTGCCAGCAGTTTCGGGACAACTGGGGCCAACGTCCTGACTTTC.

This clone occurred once. The V and J genes are TRBV18 and TRBJ2-6, with D possibly matching TRBD1 (6 bases). The CDR3 totals 15 residues. Trimming cost V 5 bases and J 0 bases, with 8 bases left between them. The V gene's germline CDR1 is KGHSH and CDR2 LQKENI. The CDR3: CASSTGSSGANVLTF. CDR3 nucleotides: TGTGCCAGCTCAACAGGGAGCTCTGGGGCCAACGTCCTGACTTTC.

The J gene is TRBJ2-1, the V gene TRBV7-9, with 11 positions matching TRBD2. The germline V gene encodes CDR1 SEHNR and CDR2 FQNEAQ (reference sequence). After removal of 4 bases from V and 4 bases from J, the junction contained 9 bases not matched to a gene. This CDR3 has 17 amino acids. In nucleotides, the CDR3 is TGTGCCAGCAGCTCCGGACTAGCGGGTACCCTTTACAATGAGCAGTTCTTC. This codes for CASSSGLAGTLYNEQFF.

V is TRBV6-5 and J is TRBJ2-7, with D possibly being TRBD1 or TRBD2 (6 bases each). V lost 0 bases, J lost 4 bases, and 10 bases lay in between. This CDR3 spans 14 amino acids. Germline V gene sequence: CDR1 MNHEY, CDR2 SVGAGI. The CDR3, as DNA: TGTGCCAGCAGTTACTCCGGGGGCACGTACGAGCAGTACTTC. Its protein product is CASSYSGGTYEQYF.

The chain carries TRBV29-1 and TRBJ2-1, with no clear D. CDR3 length: 15 amino acids. The V gene's germline CDR1 is SQVTM and CDR2 ANQGSEA. Trimming shortened V by 4 bases and J by 1 base, and 14 bases separated the two germline ends. The CDR3 sequence is CSVVIQRPSYNEQFF. CDR3 sequence (DNA): TGCAGCGTTGTGATTCAGAGACCTTCCTACAATGAGCAGTTCTTC.

The chain is built from TRBV11-3 and TRBJ2-2; no clear D. The germline gives CDR1 SGHNT, CDR2 YENEEA. This CDR3 is built from 14 residues. The ends were cut back, 0 bases at V and 4 bases at J, with 6 bases in the middle. CDR3 coding DNA: TGTGCCAGCAGCTTAGAAGGGCCCACCGGGGAGCTGTTTTTT. This codes for CASSLEGPTGELFF. Drawing the rest from reference TRBV11-3 and TRBJ2-2, the complete variable domain is EAGVVQSPRYKIIEKKQPVAFWCNPISGHNTLYWYLQNLGQGPELLIRYENEEAVDDSQLPKDRFSAERLKGVDSTLKIQPAELGDSAVYLCASSLEGPTGELFFGEGSRLTVL.

V and J are TRBV15 and TRBJ1-2; D not resolved. The germline V gene encodes CDR1 LNHNV and CDR2 YYDKDF (reference sequence). The CDR3 spans 13 residues. Trimming took 0 bases from V and 7 from J, leaving 9 bases between them. CDR3 region: CATSRDPDSGYTF. The CDR3 DNA follows: TGTGCCACCAGCAGAGATCCCGATTCTGGCTACACCTTC.